Listed below are T cell receptor beta chains from one sample, sequenced in a study of T-cell reconstitution after alpha-beta-depleted transplantation in children. TCRdb re-analysed the PCR reads in MiXCR, keeping a single row per CDR3 protein. The repertoire has over 550,000 distinct CDR3 sequences, over 9.5% of them found once; the top ten carry less than 5%. This material consisted of PBMCs from the stem cell graft donor, taken from the stem cell graft. The receptors stem from a human donor who donated a stem cell graft to a child with acute myeloid leukemia. CDR3s include the opening cysteine and the closing phenylalanine or tryptophan. A D gene is named only where the DNA matches it firmly. Some rows have no size entry. The others give once, few or many, or a class for an expanded clone.

j_call d_call clone_size v_call cdr3_nt cdr3_aa
TRBJ2-7 . . TRBV12-3/TRBV12-4 TGTGCCAGCAGTTTAACCTCACTTCCAGTCTACGAGCAGTACTTC CASSLTSLPVYEQYF
TRBJ1-1 . . TRBV2 TGTGCCAGCAGCGAGGACAAGACAGGTTACACTGAAGCTTTCTTT CASSEDKTGYTEAFF
TRBJ2-5 . many TRBV6-5 TGTGCCAGCAGTTTCCCCATGGGTGGGGGAGAGACCCAGTACTTC CASSFPMGGGETQYF
TRBJ2-1 TRBD2 . TRBV7-2 TGTGCCAGCAGCCGATTAACCGGGACTAGCGGGACGAGGCAGTTCTTC CASSRLTGTSGTRQFF
TRBJ1-1 . . TRBV9 TGTGCCAGCAGCCCAGCAAAAGGGGCTGAAGCTTTCTTT CASSPAKGAEAFF
TRBJ2-7 . . TRBV7-3 TGTGCCAGCTCTCCGATGGGGAGCGGCCACCCCTACGAGCAGTACTTC CASSPMGSGHPYEQYF
TRBJ2-5 TRBD2 many TRBV12-3/TRBV12-4 TGTGCCAGCAGACTAGCGGGAGTAGAGACCCAGTACTTC CASRLAGVETQYF
TRBJ1-4 . many TRBV29-1 TGCAGCGTATGGTCAGGTGAAAAACTGTTTTTT CSVWSGEKLFF
TRBJ2-7 TRBD1 many TRBV28 TGTGCCAGCAGTTTATATGGGACAGGGGGGTACGAGCAGTACTTC CASSLYGTGGYEQYF
TRBJ2-1 TRBD2 . TRBV5-1 TGCGCCAGCTCAGCTGGGGGGCTAGCGGGACTTGGTGAGCAGTTCTTC CASSAGGLAGLGEQFF
TRBJ2-5 TRBD1 few TRBV20-1 TGCAGTGCTCCAACCTATCGGCCGGGACAGCCGAGAGAGACCCAGTACTTC CSAPTYRPGQPRETQYF
TRBJ2-2 . few TRBV7-2 TGTGCCAGCAGCTTCGGACAGAGTACGAACACCGGGGAGCTGTTTTTT CASSFGQSTNTGELFF
TRBJ2-2 TRBD1 . TRBV9 TGTGCCAGCAGCGTAGGGCAGGGGGCGAACACCGGGGAGCTGTTTTTT CASSVGQGANTGELFF
TRBJ2-1 TRBD2 . TRBV6-2/TRBV6-3 TGTGCCAGCAGAAGACCGGGACTAGCGAACTACAATGAGCAGTTCTTC CASRRPGLANYNEQFF
TRBJ2-7 TRBD2 . TRBV20-1 TGCAGTGCGAAGACTAGCGGGAGGGCCTCTAGGCGGGAGCAGTACTTC CSAKTSGRASRREQYF
TRBJ2-1 TRBD2 . TRBV3-1 TGTGCCAGCAGCCAAGAGGTAGCGGGAGGTCGCAATGAGCAGTTCTTC CASSQEVAGGRNEQFF
TRBJ2-5 . few TRBV6-1 TGTGCCAGCAGTGGTCGGAGGGTCATTGAGACCCAGTACTTC CASSGRRVIETQYF
TRBJ2-1 . many TRBV11-2 TGTGCCAGCAGCTTAGCAGCAGCGGCCTACAATGAGCAGTTCTTC CASSLAAAAYNEQFF
TRBJ1-2 . few TRBV4-3 TGCGCCAGCAGCCAAGGTTATGGCAGAGGCTATGGCTACACCTTC CASSQGYGRGYGYTF
TRBJ2-3 . few TRBV7-2 TGTGCCAGCAGCTTTTCCGTCAGCCCCACAGATACGCAGTATTTT CASSFSVSPTDTQYF